These 5 T cell receptor beta chains were all obtained from the same sample, sequenced in a study of blood T cell repertoires in COVID-19. This table comes from immunoSEQ multiplex PCR, and its TCRdb copy is limited to in-frame clones, with some not included. Here the sample spans around 68,000 clones, under 95% being singletons. Material for sequencing was peripheral blood. The source is a human donor in a cohort sampled during active COVID-19.

J is TRBJ2-7 and V is TRBV11-3; 7 nucleotides match TRBD1. Germline assignment: CDR1 SGHNT and CDR2 YENEEA. There are 15 residues in the CDR3. V dropped 5 bases and J dropped 0; count of bases not matched to a gene: 7. The CDR3 DNA reads as TGTGCCAGCAGCACCCACAGGGGCCTCTCCTACGAGCAGTACTTC. Translation: CASSTHRGLSYEQYF.

This clone was counted only a few times. The rearrangement links TRBV7-9 to TRBJ1-1; the D is unclear. Trimming shortened V by 1 base and J by 1 base, and 7 bases separated the two germline ends. Germline V gene data show CDR1 as SEHNR and CDR2 as FQNEAQ (reference sequence). The CDR3 is made up of 14 amino acids. In DNA, the CDR3 is TGTGCCAGCAGCTTAGGTACAGCGAACACTGAAGCTTTCTTT. This sequence encodes CASSLGTANTEAFF.

This sequence joins TRBV5-4 and TRBJ1-2; TRBD1 matches 11 bases. The germline V gene encodes CDR1 SGHNT and CDR2 YYREEE (reference sequence). The CDR3 covers 15 residues. The V and J ends lost 0 bases and 6 bases, in that order; junction bases with no gene match: 4. CDR3 in DNA: TGTGCCAGCAGCTTGGTGGGACAGGGGGGCAATGGCTACACCTTC. This codes for CASSLVGQGGNGYTF.

The V call is TRBV6-2 or TRBV6-3, the J call TRBJ2-7; TRBD1 matches at 7 bases. Losses at the gene ends were 2 bases for V and 5 bases for J; bases not matched to a gene: 3. CDR1 is MNHEY and CDR2 is SVGEGT in the germline V gene. This CDR3 contains 13 residues. CDR3 nucleotides: TGTGCCAGCAGTTACCCGACAGGGAACGAGCAGTACTTC. This translates into CASSYPTGNEQYF.

The chain is built from TRBV28 and TRBJ2-7, with 10 positions matching TRBD1. The ends lost 10 bases at V and 4 bases at J; junction bases unmatched: 7. The V gene's germline CDR1 is MDHEN and CDR2 SYDVKM. This CDR3 spans 13 amino acids. In DNA form, the CDR3 reads TGTGCCACCCGACAGGGGGCGGGGTACGAGCAGTACTTC. Residues: CATRQGAGYEQYF.